This T cell receptor (beta chain) derives from a study of blood T cells in healthy people across ages. For the second PCR, which ran for roughly 7 to 11 cycles, a sample-barcoded 5' primer and a J-beta primer mix were used. A single record per CDR3 protein comes from TCRdb applying MiXCR to the 5' RACE reads. Of around 850,000 distinct CDR3 sequences in the sample, under 40% were seen once. The receptor was derived from a man between 18 and 29 years old in good health. The sequenced sample was blood.

The DNA for the CDR3 is TGTGCCAGCAGCTTCGCTAGCAGGGAACTACTCTTTAGTAAGCAGTTCTTC. This sequence encodes CASSFASRELLFSKQFF. J is TRBJ2-1 and V is TRBV7-9, with D possibly being TRBD1 or TRBD2 (5 bases each). V was trimmed by 3 bases and J by 11 bases, leaving 26 bases between them. This CDR3 is built from 17 residues. Germline V gene data show CDR1 as SEHNR and CDR2 as FQNEAQ (reference sequence).